This T cell receptor (beta chain) derives from a study of shared clonotypes between healthy human individuals. Study observations and caveats: Blood alone was sampled, and tissue repertoires likely differ. Non-shared clonotypes showed lower generation probabilities than clonotypes common to all four donors.

This clone appeared once. The antigen remains unidentified. Data came from immunoSEQ multiplex PCR; TCRdb stores just in-frame clones and leaves some out. The sample consists of approximately 1,500,000 clones, nearly 99% of them appearing once. CDR3 length equals 17 residues. Trimming took 5 bases from V and 1 from J; bases not matched to a gene: 9. Per germline, CDR1 KGHSH and CDR2 LQKENI. This sequence was found in a man younger than 45 in good health. The material sequenced was naive CD4+ T cells sorted from blood. Documented subset: CD45RA+ positively selected. This chain uses TRBV18 with TRBJ2-2, with TRBD2 matching 8 bases. The chain's CDR3 is CASSKAFLAGNTGELFF. The CDR3, as DNA: TGTGCCAGCTCAAAAGCCTTTCTAGCGGGGAACACCGGGGAGCTGTTTTTT.